This TCR beta chain was captured in a study of Ad26.COV2.S vaccination and SARS-CoV-2 variants. Study-wide context: COV1001, an Ad26.COV2.S trial, supplied this vaccine-arm donor. Study-level results: Once vaccination had occurred, spike-specific CD8+ and CD4+ T cell responses reportedly showed substantial breadth. Relative to placebo recipients, vaccine recipients exhibited elevated spike-specific TCR breadth.

Sequenced by immunoSEQ multiplex PCR; TCRdb stores in-frame clones only, minus some. This sample yields around 350,000 clones, of which about 85% are seen a single time; 2.5% to 3.5% belongs to the top ten. There are a few counts of this clone. Its matching antigen is unknown. The sample's treatment: some 19 received Ad26.COV2.S at low or high dose, single or two shots; a few received placebo; per-sample allocation not given. Following the first vaccine or placebo injection, samples were taken on day 63. This sequence was found in a person between 18 and 65 years old who received the Ad26.COV2.S COVID-19 vaccine or a placebo. The sample was peripheral blood, taken in a trial of Ad26.COV2.S vaccine versus placebo.

CDR3 nucleotide sequence: TGTGCCAGCAAAGGACCGAACACTGAAGCTTTCTTT. It encodes CASKGPNTEAFF. This chain links TRBV6-5 with TRBJ1-1, with D unresolved. The germline V gene encodes CDR1 MNHEY and CDR2 SVGAGI. V lost 7 bases and J lost 1, with 7 bases in between. This CDR3 spans 12 amino acids.